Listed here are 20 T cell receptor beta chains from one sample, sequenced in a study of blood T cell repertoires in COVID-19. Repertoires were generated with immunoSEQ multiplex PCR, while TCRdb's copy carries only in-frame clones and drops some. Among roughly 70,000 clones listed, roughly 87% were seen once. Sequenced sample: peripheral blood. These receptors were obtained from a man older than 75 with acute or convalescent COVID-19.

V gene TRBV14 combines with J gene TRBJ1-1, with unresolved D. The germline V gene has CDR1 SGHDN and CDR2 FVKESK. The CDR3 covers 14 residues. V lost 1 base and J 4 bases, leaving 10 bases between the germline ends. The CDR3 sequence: CASSQAPAGTEAFF. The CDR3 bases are TGTGCCAGCAGCCAAGCCCCCGCCGGCACTGAAGCTTTCTTT.

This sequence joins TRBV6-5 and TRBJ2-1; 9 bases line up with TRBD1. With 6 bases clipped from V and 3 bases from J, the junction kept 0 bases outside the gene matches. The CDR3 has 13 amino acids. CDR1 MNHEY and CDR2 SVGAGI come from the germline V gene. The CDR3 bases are TGTGCCAGCAGGGGACAGGGCTACAATGAGCAGTTCTTC. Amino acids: CASRGQGYNEQFF.

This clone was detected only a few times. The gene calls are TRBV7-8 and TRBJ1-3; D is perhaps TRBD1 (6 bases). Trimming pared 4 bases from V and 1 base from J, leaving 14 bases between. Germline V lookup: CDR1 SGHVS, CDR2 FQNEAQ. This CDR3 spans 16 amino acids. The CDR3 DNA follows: TGTGCCAGCAGCTCCGGACAGATGAATTCTGGAAACACCATATATTTT. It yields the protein CASSSGQMNSGNTIYF.

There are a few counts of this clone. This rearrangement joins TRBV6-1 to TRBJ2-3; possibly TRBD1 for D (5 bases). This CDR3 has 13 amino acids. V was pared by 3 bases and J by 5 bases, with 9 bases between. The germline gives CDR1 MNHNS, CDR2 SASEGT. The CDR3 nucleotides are TGTGCCAGCAGTGAGGGCAGGGAAGATACGCAGTATTTT. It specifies CASSEGREDTQYF.

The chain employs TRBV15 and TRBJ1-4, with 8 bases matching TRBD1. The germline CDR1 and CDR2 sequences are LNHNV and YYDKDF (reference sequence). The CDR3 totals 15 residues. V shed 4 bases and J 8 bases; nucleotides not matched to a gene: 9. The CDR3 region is CATSISTGAGEKLFF. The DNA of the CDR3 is TGTGCCACCAGCATATCGACAGGGGCTGGGGAAAAACTGTTTTTT.

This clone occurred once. CDR3 residues: CASSLWELNTEAFF. For the CDR3, the DNA is TGTGCCAGCAGTTTATGGGAGTTGAACACTGAAGCTTTCTTT. This sequence joins TRBV28 and TRBJ1-1; D gene ambiguous. Germline values: CDR1 MDHEN, CDR2 SYDVKM. V lost 0 bases and J lost 0, with 5 bases in between. This CDR3 region has 14 residues.

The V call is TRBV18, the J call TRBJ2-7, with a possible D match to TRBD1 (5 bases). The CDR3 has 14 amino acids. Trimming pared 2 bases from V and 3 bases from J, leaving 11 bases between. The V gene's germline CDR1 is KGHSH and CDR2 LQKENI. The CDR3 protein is CASSPSRQNYEQYF. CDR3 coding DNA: TGTGCCAGCTCACCAAGTCGACAGAACTACGAGCAGTACTTC.

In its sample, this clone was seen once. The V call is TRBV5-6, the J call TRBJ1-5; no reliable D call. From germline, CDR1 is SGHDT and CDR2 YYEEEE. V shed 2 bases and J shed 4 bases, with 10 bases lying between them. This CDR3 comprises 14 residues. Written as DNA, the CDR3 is TGTGCCAGCAGCTTCTTCGGAGGGAATCAGCCCCAGCATTTT. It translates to CASSFFGGNQPQHF.

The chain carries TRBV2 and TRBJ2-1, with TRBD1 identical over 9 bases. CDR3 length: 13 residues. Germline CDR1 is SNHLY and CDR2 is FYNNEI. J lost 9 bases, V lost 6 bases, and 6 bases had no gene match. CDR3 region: CASRYTGGGEQFF. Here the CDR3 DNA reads TGTGCCAGCAGGTATACAGGGGGCGGTGAGCAGTTCTTC.

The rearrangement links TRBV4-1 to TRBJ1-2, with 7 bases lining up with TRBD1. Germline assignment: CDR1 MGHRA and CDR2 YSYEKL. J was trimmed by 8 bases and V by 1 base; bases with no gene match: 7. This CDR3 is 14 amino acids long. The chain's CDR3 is CASSQGTGEAGYTF. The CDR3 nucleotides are TGCGCCAGCAGCCAAGGAACAGGGGAGGCGGGCTACACCTTC.

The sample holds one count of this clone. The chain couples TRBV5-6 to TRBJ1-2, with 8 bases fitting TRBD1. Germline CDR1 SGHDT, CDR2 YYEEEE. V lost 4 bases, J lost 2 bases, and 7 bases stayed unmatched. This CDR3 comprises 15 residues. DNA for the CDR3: TGTGCCAGCAGCCTAGCCAGGGGGCCAAACTATGGCTACACCTTC. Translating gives CASSLARGPNYGYTF.

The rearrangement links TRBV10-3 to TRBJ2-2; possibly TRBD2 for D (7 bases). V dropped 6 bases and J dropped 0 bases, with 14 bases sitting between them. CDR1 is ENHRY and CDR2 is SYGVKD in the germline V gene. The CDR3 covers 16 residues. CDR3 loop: CAISEGGGANTGELFF. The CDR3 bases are TGTGCCATCAGCGAGGGCGGGGGCGCGAACACCGGGGAGCTGTTTTTT.

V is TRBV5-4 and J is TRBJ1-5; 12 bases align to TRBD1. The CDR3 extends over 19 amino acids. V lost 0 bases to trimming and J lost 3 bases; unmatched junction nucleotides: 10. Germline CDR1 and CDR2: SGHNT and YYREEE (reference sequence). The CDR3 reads CASSLGGTGGGWNNQPQHF. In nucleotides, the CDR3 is TGTGCCAGCAGCTTGGGTGGGACAGGGGGCGGTTGGAACAATCAGCCCCAGCATTTT.

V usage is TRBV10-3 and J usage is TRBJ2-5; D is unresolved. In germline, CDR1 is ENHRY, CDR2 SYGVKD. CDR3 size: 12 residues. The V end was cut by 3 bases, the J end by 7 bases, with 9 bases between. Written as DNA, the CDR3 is TGTGCCATCAGTGATGCAGAACGGACCCAGTACTTC. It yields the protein CAISDAERTQYF.

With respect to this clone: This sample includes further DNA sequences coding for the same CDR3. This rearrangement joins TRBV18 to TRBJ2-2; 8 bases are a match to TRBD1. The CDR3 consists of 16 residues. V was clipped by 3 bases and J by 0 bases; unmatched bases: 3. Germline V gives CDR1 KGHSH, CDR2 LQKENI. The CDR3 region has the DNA TGTGCCAGCTCACCGCCGGGACAGGCGAACACCGGGGAGCTGTTTTTT. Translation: CASSPPGQANTGELFF.

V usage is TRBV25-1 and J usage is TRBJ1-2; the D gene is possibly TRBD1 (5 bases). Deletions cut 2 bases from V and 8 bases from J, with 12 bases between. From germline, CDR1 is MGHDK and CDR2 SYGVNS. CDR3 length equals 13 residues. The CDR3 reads CASSETGLSGYTF. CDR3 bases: TGTGCCAGCAGTGAAACAGGCCTTAGCGGCTACACCTTC.

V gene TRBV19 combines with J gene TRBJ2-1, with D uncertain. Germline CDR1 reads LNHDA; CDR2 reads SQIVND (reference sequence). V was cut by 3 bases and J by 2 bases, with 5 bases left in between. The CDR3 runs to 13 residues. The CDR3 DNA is TGTGCCAGTAGTATGGGCCCCTACAATGAGCAGTTCTTC. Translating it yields CASSMGPYNEQFF.

In DNA, the CDR3 is TGTGCCAGCAGTGAAACAAGGAGGCGGGGCGTCGATACGCAGTATTTT. Translated, it gives CASSETRRRGVDTQYF. V and J are TRBV6-1 and TRBJ2-3; the D gene is possibly TRBD2 (6 bases). The CDR3 consists of 16 residues. With 2 bases removed from V and 6 bases from J, the gap between germline ends came to 18 bases. The V gene's germline CDR1 is MNHNS and CDR2 SASEGT.

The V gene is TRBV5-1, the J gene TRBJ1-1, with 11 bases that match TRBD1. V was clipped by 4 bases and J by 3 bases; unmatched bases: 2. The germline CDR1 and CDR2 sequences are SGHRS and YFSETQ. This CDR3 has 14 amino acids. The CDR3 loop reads CASSAGQGDTEAFF. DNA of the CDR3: TGCGCCAGCAGCGCGGGACAGGGGGACACTGAAGCTTTCTTT.

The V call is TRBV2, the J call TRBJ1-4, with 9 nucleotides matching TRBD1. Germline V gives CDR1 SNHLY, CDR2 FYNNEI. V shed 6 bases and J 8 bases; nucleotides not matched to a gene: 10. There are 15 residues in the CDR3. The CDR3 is CASSHYRDREEKLFF. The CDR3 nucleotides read TGTGCCAGCAGCCACTACCGGGACAGGGAAGAAAAACTGTTTTTT.